This is a list of T cell receptor beta chains from one sample in a study of OX40 agonist ivuxolimab in advanced cancers. Sequenced by immunoSEQ multiplex PCR; TCRdb stores in-frame clones only, minus some. This table has roughly 80,000 clones, about nine tenths appearing once. The material was CD4+ or CD8+ T cells sorted from blood, obtained in a trial of the OX40 agonist ivuxolimab. The receptors were gathered from an adult with an advanced solid tumor such as melanoma, head and neck, liver or kidney cancer. CDR3s include the opening cysteine and the closing phenylalanine or tryptophan. The D gene is left open where the match is weak. Clone size is not always given. Where it is, it says once, few, many or a class for expanded clones.

clone_size j_call v_call d_call cdr3_aa cdr3_nt
. TRBJ1-2 TRBV27 TRBD1 CASSKGARNYGYTF TGTGCCAGCTCTAAGGGGGCGAGGAACTATGGCTACACCTTC
once TRBJ2-1 TRBV19 TRBD2 CASSIIKTGLVHNEQFF TGTGCCAGTAGTATAATCAAGACCGGACTAGTCCACAATGAGCAGTTCTTC
. TRBJ1-3 TRBV11-2 . CASSSRDKYVGNTIYF TGTGCCAGCAGCTCCCGGGACAAGTATGTGGGAAACACCATATATTTT
. TRBJ1-6 TRBV27 TRBD1 CASSPMLGGLSPLHF TGTGCCAGCAGTCCCATGTTAGGGGGCCTCTCACCCCTCCACTTT
. TRBJ2-2 TRBV5-1 . CASSLVPGSGELFF TGCGCCAGCAGCTTGGTCCCGGGCTCCGGGGAGCTGTTTTTT
many TRBJ1-2 TRBV2 . CASSDRQANYGYTF TGTGCCAGCAGTGACAGGCAAGCTAACTATGGCTACACCTTC
. TRBJ2-5 TRBV7-9 TRBD2 CASSSDVGTSGRARETQYF TGTGCCAGCAGCTCGGATGTTGGGACTAGCGGGAGGGCCAGAGAGACCCAGTACTTC
. TRBJ1-1 TRBV5-4 . CASSFSNTEAFF TGTGCCAGCAGCTTTTCCAACACTGAAGCTTTCTTT
. TRBJ1-2 TRBV6-1 TRBD1 CASSQQGADPYTF TGTGCCAGCAGCCAACAGGGGGCGGATCCCTACACCTTC
. TRBJ2-2 TRBV6-1 TRBD2 CASSEARSSGEPNTGELFF TGTGCCAGCAGTGAAGCGAGGTCTAGCGGGGAACCGAACACCGGGGAGCTGTTTTTT
few TRBJ1-2 TRBV11-2 . CASSRESNGYTF TGTGCCAGCAGCCGCGAGTCTAATGGCTACACCTTC
. TRBJ1-3 TRBV5-4 . CASSLTRGLHSGNTIYF TGTGCCAGCAGCTTGACCAGGGGTCTACACTCTGGAAACACCATATATTTT
once TRBJ1-5 TRBV2 . CASSLRQVLRQPQHF TGTGCCAGCAGCCTGAGACAGGTTCTGCGTCAGCCCCAGCATTTT
once TRBJ2-7 TRBV29-1 TRBD2 CSVVSSGTGPYEQYF TGCAGCGTTGTCTCTAGCGGGACGGGCCCCTACGAGCAGTACTTC
. TRBJ1-1 TRBV7-9 . CASSLSGGAGNTEAFF TGTGCCAGCAGCTTGTCGGGGGGCGCGGGGAACACTGAAGCTTTCTTT
. TRBJ2-1 TRBV15 TRBD2 CATSRVSTSGRRMNEQFF TGTGCCACCAGCAGAGTCTCGACTAGCGGGAGAAGGATGAATGAGCAGTTCTTC
. TRBJ1-5 TRBV6-5 TRBD1 CASSSRGPDQPQHF TGTGCCAGCAGTTCCAGGGGGCCCGATCAGCCCCAGCATTTT
. TRBJ2-7 TRBV10-3 . CAISEGQYTYEQYF TGTGCCATCAGTGAGGGGCAGTACACCTACGAGCAGTACTTC
. TRBJ2-1 TRBV25-1 TRBD2 CASSELPSGNEQFF TGTGCCAGCAGTGAGCTACCTAGCGGTAATGAGCAGTTCTTC
few TRBJ2-1 TRBV7-7 TRBD2 CASSLGLASDNEQFF TGTGCCAGCAGCTTAGGACTAGCGAGCGACAATGAGCAGTTCTTC
. TRBJ2-1 TRBV27 TRBD1 CASSARTGKDYNEQFF TGTGCCAGCAGCGCGCGGACAGGGAAGGACTACAATGAGCAGTTCTTC
. TRBJ1-2 TRBV28 TRBD1 CASSLGTGNGGYTF TGTGCCAGCAGTTTGGGGACAGGGAATGGGGGCTACACCTTC
. TRBJ1-1 TRBV6-6 . CASTKAEGTEAFF TGTGCCAGCACGAAGGCGGAGGGCACTGAAGCTTTCTTT
. TRBJ2-7 TRBV27 . CASMSRPASYEQYF TGTGCCAGCATGTCCAGGCCGGCCTCCTACGAGCAGTACTTC
. TRBJ1-5 TRBV5-1 . CASRPGQYSNQPQHF TGCGCCAGCAGACCCGGCCAGTATAGCAATCAGCCCCAGCATTTT
. TRBJ1-2 TRBV28 . CASSYASRVTHGYTF TGTGCCAGCAGTTATGCATCCAGGGTTACCCATGGCTACACCTTC
. TRBJ1-3 TRBV15 . CATSRDRGFSGNTIYF TGTGCCACCAGCAGAGATCGAGGTTTCTCTGGAAACACCATATATTTT
. TRBJ2-5 TRBV7-2 TRBD2 CASSFGTTYQETQYF TGTGCCAGCAGCTTCGGGACTACGTACCAAGAGACCCAGTACTTC
. TRBJ2-3 TRBV5-4 . CASSLSPDPSTDTQYF TGTGCCAGCAGCTTGTCGCCGGATCCTAGCACAGATACGCAGTATTTT
. TRBJ1-1 TRBV29-1 TRBD1 CSVDSGGEAFF TGCAGCGTTGATTCAGGGGGTGAAGCTTTCTTT
. TRBJ2-3 TRBV2 . CASSEEGRGTDTQYF TGTGCCAGCAGTGAAGAGGGAAGGGGCACAGATACGCAGTATTTT
. TRBJ1-3 TRBV7-6 TRBD1 CASSLDRLLSGNTIYF TGTGCCAGCAGCTTGGACAGGCTACTCTCTGGAAACACCATATATTTT
. TRBJ2-2 TRBV7-2 TRBD2 CASSQGLGQGGELFF TGTGCCAGCAGCCAAGGACTAGGGCAGGGCGGGGAGCTGTTTTTT
few TRBJ1-5 TRBV5-1 . CASSTHRGRASLQGFNQPQHF TGCGCCAGCAGCACACACAGAGGAAGGGCCAGTTTACAGGGCTTCAATCAGCCCCAGCATTTT
. TRBJ1-2 TRBV10-1 . CASSDQGTSGYTF TGCGCCAGCAGTGACCAGGGGACCTCGGGCTACACCTTC
. TRBJ2-1 TRBV28 TRBD2 CASSFSASGSASSYNEQFF TGTGCCAGCAGTTTTTCAGCTAGCGGGAGCGCGAGCTCCTACAATGAGCAGTTCTTC
. TRBJ1-5 TRBV5-1 . CASSHVGDQPQHF TGCGCCAGCAGCCACGTCGGGGATCAGCCCCAGCATTTT
. TRBJ1-5 TRBV27 . CASSPSAGAWNQPQHF TGTGCCAGCAGCCCATCCGCGGGGGCCTGGAATCAGCCCCAGCATTTT
. TRBJ1-1 TRBV7-9 . CASSLVRQAGVPEAFF TGTGCCAGCAGCTTAGTCCGACAGGCGGGAGTCCCTGAAGCTTTCTTT
. TRBJ1-2 TRBV5-1 . CASSPATEGYTF TGCGCCAGCAGCCCCGCGACAGAAGGCTACACCTTC
. TRBJ2-3 TRBV7-2 TRBD2 CASSADTSGGVSSTDTQYF TGTGCCAGCAGCGCCGATACTAGCGGAGGAGTCTCTAGCACAGATACGCAGTATTTT
. TRBJ1-6 TRBV7-9 TRBD1 CASSLDREHRGPNSPLHF TGTGCCAGCAGCTTAGATCGCGAGCACAGGGGTCCCAATTCACCCCTCCACTTT
. TRBJ2-7 TRBV28 . CASSSGHPYEQYF TGTGCCAGCAGTTCGGGCCACCCCTACGAGCAGTACTTC
once TRBJ2-7 TRBV7-3 . CASSLTRGTYEQYF TGTGCCAGCAGCTTAACGCGGGGTACCTACGAGCAGTACTTC
. TRBJ2-7 TRBV28 . CASSLPRGSRYEQYF TGTGCCAGCAGTTTACCTCGGGGGTCGCGGTACGAGCAGTACTTC
. TRBJ2-7 TRBV6-1 . CASTVGGTAIYGQYF TGTGCCAGCACGGTAGGCGGGACAGCCATCTACGGGCAGTACTTC